The source of this TCR beta chain is a study of T cell repertoires in cytomegalovirus infection. TCRdb ran MiXCR on the reads and lists one entry per CDR3 protein. The sample shows approximately 120,000 distinct CDR3 sequences, 25% to 30% of them seen only once. The sample holds a few counts of this clonotype. No antigen is known for it. This CDR3 is 18 amino acids long. The trim removed 1 base at V and 4 bases at J, leaving 13 bases unmatched. Germline V CDR1 and CDR2: MGHRA, YSYEKL. The sequencing here drew on CD8+ T cells from cultured PBMCs, taken from culture after CMV antigen stimulation. The receptor's source is a human donor in good health (CMV status not recorded). Some clones in this sample may be carry-over from other donors' samples. V is TRBV4-1 and J is TRBJ2-1; 7 nucleotides match TRBD1. CDR3 amino acids: CASSQGDRVGSDYNEQFF. CDR3 in DNA: TGCGCCAGCAGCCAAGGTGACAGGGTGGGGAGCGATTACAATGAGCAGTTCTTC.